A single TCR beta chain is shown here with its context. Measured with immunoSEQ multiplex PCR; TCRdb has only the in-frame clones, and not every one. The sample yields about 400,000 clones, roughly 90% seen once. The CDR3 contains 15 residues. CDR1 is GTSNPN and CDR2 is SVGIG in the germline V gene (reference sequence). The V segment lost 4 bases and the J segment 6 bases; nucleotides outside the gene matches: 12. The data derive from a study of blood T cell repertoires in COVID-19. Study in general: Samples came from the United States, Italy and Spain, spanning acute and convalescent COVID-19.

The chain has TRBV30 and TRBJ1-1; 9 bases align to TRBD1. The sequenced material came from PBMCs or T cells enriched from blood (not recorded which). The clonotype originates from a woman in her 30s with acute COVID-19. The CDR3 is CAWKEGDRVDPEAFF. CDR3 DNA: TGTGCCTGGAAAGAAGGGGACAGGGTGGATCCTGAAGCTTTCTTT.